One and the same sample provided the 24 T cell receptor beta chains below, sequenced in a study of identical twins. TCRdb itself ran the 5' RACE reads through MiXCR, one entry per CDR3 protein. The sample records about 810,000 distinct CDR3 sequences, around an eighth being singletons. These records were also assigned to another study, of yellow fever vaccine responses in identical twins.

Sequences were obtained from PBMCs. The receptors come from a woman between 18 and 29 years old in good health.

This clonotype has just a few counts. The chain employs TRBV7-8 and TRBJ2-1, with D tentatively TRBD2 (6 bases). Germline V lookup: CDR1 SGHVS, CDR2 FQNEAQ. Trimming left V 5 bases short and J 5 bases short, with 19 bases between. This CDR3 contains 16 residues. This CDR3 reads CASSEELGGSHNEQFF. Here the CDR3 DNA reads TGTGCCAGCAGCGAAGAACTAGGAGGGTCCCACAATGAGCAGTTCTTC.

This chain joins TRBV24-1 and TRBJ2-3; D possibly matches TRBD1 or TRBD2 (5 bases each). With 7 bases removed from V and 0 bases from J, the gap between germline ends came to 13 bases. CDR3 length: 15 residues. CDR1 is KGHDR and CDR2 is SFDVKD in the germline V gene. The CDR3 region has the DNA TGTGCCACCAGAGACAGCGGCTTTAGCACAGATACGCAGTATTTT. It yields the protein CATRDSGFSTDTQYF.

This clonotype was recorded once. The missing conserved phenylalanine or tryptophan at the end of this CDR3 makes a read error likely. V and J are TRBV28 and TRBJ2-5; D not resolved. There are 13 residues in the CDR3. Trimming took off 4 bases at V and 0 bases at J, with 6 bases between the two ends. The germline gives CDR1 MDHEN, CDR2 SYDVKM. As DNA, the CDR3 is TGTGCCAGCAGTTATGGCAACCAAGAGACCCAGTACTCC. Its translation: CASSYGNQETQYS.

CDR3 DNA: TGTGCCAGCAGCCCCACAGCGGGAGGGAGAACCGGGGAGCTGTTTTTT. Translation gives CASSPTAGGRTGELFF. The V gene is TRBV7-9, the J gene TRBJ2-2, with 10 positions matching TRBD2. J lost 5 bases, V lost 5 bases, and 8 bases had no gene match. Germline-derived CDR1 and CDR2 are SEHNR and FQNEAQ (reference sequence). The CDR3 is made up of 16 amino acids.

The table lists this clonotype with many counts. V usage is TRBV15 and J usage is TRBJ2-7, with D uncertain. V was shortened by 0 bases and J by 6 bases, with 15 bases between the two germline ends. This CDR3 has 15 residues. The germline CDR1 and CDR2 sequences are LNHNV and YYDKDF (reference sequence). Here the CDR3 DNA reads TGTGCCACCAGCAGAGATCCCACCCCAGTATCCGAGCAGTACTTC. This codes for CATSRDPTPVSEQYF.

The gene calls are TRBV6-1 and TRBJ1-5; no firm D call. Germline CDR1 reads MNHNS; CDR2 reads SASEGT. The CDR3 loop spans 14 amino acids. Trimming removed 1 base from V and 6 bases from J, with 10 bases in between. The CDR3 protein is CASSEGVFAQPQHF. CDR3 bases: TGTGCCAGCAGTGAAGGGGTATTCGCTCAGCCCCAGCATTTT.

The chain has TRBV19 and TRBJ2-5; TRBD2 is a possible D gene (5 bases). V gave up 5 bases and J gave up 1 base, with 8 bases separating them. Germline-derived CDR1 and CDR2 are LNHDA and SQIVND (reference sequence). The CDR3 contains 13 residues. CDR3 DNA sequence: TGTGCCAGTAGTGGACTCCTCCAAGAGACCCAGTACTTC. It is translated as CASSGLLQETQYF.

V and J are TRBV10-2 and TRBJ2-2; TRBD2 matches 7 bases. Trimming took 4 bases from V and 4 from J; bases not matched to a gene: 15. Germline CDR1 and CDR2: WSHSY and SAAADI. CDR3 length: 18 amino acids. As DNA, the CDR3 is TGCGCCAGCAGTGTCCCAAGGTTTAGCGGGCCTTCCACCGGGGAGCTGTTTTTT. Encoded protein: CASSVPRFSGPSTGELFF.

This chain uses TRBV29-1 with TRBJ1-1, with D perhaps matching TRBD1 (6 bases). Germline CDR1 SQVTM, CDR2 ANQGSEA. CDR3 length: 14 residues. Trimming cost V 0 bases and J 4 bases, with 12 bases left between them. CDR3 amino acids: CSVEEGQGRTEAFF. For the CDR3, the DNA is TGCAGCGTTGAAGAGGGGCAGGGGCGCACTGAAGCTTTCTTT.

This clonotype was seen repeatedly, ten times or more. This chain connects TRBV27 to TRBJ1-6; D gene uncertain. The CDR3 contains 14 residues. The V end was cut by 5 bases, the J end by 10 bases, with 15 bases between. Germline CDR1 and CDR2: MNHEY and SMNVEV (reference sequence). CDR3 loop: CASSLREVGSPLHF. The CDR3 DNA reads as TGTGCCAGCAGTCTAAGAGAAGTAGGGTCACCCCTCCACTTT.

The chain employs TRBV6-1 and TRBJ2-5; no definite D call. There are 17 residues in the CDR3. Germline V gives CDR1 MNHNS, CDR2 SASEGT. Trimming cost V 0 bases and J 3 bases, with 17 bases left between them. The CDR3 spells CASSEANWLKGKETQYF. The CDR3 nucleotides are TGTGCCAGCAGTGAAGCGAATTGGCTCAAAGGGAAAGAGACCCAGTACTTC.

In DNA form, the CDR3 reads TGCAGTGCTCCTATTTCGGGGACAGCTGATGGCTACACCTTC. Translating gives CSAPISGTADGYTF. The V gene is TRBV20-1, the J gene TRBJ1-2; 7 bases match TRBD1. With V trimmed by 5 bases and J by 6 bases, 12 bases remained unmatched. The CDR3 is made up of 14 amino acids. Germline CDR1 DFQATT, CDR2 SNEGSKA (reference sequence).

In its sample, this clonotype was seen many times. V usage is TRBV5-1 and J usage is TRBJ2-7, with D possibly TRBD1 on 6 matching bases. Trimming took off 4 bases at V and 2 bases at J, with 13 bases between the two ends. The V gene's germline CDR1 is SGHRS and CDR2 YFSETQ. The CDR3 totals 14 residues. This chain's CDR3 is CASSPRDKTYEQYF. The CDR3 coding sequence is TGCGCCAGCAGCCCCCGGGACAAAACCTACGAGCAGTACTTC.

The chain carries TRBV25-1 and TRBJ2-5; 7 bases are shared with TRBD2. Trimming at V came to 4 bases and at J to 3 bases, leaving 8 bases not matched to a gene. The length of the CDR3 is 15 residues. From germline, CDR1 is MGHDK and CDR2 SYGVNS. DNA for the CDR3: TGTGCCAGCAGTGGGTTGCTAGCGGAAGAAGAGACCCAGTACTTC. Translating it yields CASSGLLAEEETQYF.

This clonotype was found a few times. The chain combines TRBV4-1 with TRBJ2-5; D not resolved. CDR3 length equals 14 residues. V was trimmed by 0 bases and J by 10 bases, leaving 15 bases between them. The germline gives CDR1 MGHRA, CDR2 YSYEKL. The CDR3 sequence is CASSQDLSPWGQYF. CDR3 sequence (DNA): TGCGCCAGCAGCCAAGATCTCTCTCCCTGGGGCCAGTACTTC.

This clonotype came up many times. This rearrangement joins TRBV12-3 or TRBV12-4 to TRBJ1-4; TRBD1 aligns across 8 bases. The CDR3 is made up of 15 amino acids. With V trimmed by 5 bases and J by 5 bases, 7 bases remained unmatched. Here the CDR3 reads CASSPTGVANEKLFF. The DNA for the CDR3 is TGTGCCAGCAGTCCGACAGGGGTCGCGAATGAAAAACTGTTTTTT.

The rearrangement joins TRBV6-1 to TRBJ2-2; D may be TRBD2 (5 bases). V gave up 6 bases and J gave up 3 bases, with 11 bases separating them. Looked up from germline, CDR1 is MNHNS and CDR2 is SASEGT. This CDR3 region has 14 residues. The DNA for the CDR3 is TGTGCCAGCAGCCAGTTCGGGGACACCGGGGAGCTGTTTTTT. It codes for CASSQFGDTGELFF.

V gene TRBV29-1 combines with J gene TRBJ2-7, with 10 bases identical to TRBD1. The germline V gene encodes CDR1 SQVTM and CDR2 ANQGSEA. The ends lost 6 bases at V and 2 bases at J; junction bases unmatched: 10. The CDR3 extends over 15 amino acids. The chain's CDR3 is CSVETTGTGAYEQYF. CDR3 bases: TGCAGCGTCGAAACGACCGGGACAGGGGCCTACGAGCAGTACTTC.

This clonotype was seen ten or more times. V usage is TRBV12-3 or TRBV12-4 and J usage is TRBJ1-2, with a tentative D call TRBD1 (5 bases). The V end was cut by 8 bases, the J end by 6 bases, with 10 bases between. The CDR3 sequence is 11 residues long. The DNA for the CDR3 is TGTGCCAGCGAGGGGATCGATGGCTACACCTTC. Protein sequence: CASEGIDGYTF.

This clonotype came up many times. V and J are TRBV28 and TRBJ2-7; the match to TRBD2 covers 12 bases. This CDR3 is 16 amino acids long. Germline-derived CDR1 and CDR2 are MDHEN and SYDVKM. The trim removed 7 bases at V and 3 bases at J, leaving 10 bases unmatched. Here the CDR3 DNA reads TGTGCCAGCACCATGGGACTAGCGGGTGGATTCTACGAGCAGTACTTC. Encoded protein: CASTMGLAGGFYEQYF.

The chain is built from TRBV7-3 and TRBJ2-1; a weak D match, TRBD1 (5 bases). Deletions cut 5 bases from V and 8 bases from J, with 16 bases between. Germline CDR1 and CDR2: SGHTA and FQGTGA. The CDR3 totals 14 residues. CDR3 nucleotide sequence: TGTGCCAGCAGCCCGACAAGGGGCTATGATGAGCAGTTCTTC. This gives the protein CASSPTRGYDEQFF. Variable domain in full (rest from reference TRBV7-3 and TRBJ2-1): GAGVSQTPSNKVTEKGKYVELRCDPISGHTALYWYRQSLGQGPEFLIYFQGTGAADDSGLPNDRFFAVRPEGSVSTLKIQRTERGDSAVYLCASSPTRGYDEQFFGPGTRLTVL.

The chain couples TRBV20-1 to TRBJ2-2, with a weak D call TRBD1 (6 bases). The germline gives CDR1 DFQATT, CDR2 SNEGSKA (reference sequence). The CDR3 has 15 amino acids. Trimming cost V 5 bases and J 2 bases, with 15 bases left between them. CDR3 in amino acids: CSALAGTTNTGELFF. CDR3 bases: TGCAGTGCTCTAGCCGGGACAACAAACACCGGGGAGCTGTTTTTT.

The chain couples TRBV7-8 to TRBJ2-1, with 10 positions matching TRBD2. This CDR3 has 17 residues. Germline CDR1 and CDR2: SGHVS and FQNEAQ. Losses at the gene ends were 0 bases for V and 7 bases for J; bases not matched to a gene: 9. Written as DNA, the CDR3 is TGTGCCAGCAGCTTAGCGGGATTGATAGCGGGGGGTAATGAGCAGTTCTTC. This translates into CASSLAGLIAGGNEQFF.

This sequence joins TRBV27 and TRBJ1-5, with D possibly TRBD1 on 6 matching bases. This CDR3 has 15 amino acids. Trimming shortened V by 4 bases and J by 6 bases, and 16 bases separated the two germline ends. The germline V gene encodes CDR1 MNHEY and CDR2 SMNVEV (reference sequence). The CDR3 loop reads CASSSFREGGQPQHF. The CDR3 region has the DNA TGTGCCAGCAGTTCCTTTCGAGAGGGGGGTCAGCCCCAGCATTTT.